This paragraph covers one T cell receptor (beta chain) sequence. As handled by the study authors: Estimation of nucleated cell counts relied on the amplification of reference gene primers. Sequenced by immunoSEQ multiplex PCR; TCRdb stores in-frame clones only, minus some. For V, J and clone size, that table is used; D and trimming come from the DNA. The table records under 250,000 clones, about 80% of them present only once. Germline CDR1 is SGHTS and CDR2 is YDEGEE. The CDR3 has 14 residues. The V and J ends lost 3 bases and 9 bases, in that order; junction bases with no gene match: 6. This entry belongs to a study of blood T cell repertoires in COVID-19. At the level of the study: The United States, Italy and Spain were the sources of the acute and convalescent COVID-19 samples. Nucleic acid was either cDNA or gDNA, and it came from T cells, B-cell-depleted T cells, or PBMCs.

The study drew participants aged about 18 to 89 years from approximately 23 US areas. The sequencing sample was made of PBMCs or T cells enriched from blood (not recorded which). This receptor was taken from a woman in her forties with acute COVID-19. V and J are TRBV5-8 and TRBJ1-5, with 10 bases lining up with TRBD1. The CDR3 sequence is CASSSGTGARPQHF. The CDR3 region has the DNA TGTGCCAGCAGCTCCGGGACAGGGGCTAGGCCCCAGCATTTT.